Listed below are T cell receptor beta chains from one sample, sequenced in a study of long-term antiretroviral therapy in people with HIV. The assay was immunoSEQ multiplex PCR, and TCRdb's table has in-frame clones only and misses some. The sample records approximately 11,000 clones, roughly 91% being singletons. The source was unsorted PBMCs, collected 0.2 years before starting antiretroviral therapy. These receptors all stem from a woman aged 40 to 50 with HIV. The CDR3 runs from the conserved cysteine through the conserved F or W. D genes are given only for firm matches. A clone size is listed for some rows: how often the clone was seen (once, few, many), or a class if it is expanded.

D | J | V | size | CDR3 | DNA
TRBD1 | TRBJ2-7 | TRBV7-8 | . | CASSPPRDRSSYEQYF | TGTGCCAGCAGCCCCCCCCGGGACAGGAGCTCCTACGAGCAGTACTTC
TRBD1 | TRBJ1-2 | TRBV30 | . | CAWSAPRDRGTNYGYTF | TGTGCCTGGAGTGCGCCCCGGGACAGGGGAACCAACTATGGCTACACCTTC
. | TRBJ2-3 | TRBV5-1 | few | CASSPTLKATVVPYF | TGCGCCAGCAGCCCCACTTTAAAGGCCACAGTAGTGCCGTATTTT
. | TRBJ1-2 | TRBV6-6 | . | CASSSRHNYGYTF | TGTGCCAGCAGTTCTCGACATAACTATGGCTACACCTTC
. | TRBJ2-7 | TRBV4-3 | . | CASSRSRAGGYEQYF | TGCGCCAGCAGCCGTAGCAGGGCAGGGGGGTACGAGCAGTACTTC
. | TRBJ1-2 | TRBV5-6 | . | CASSLGYGYTF | TGTGCCAGCAGCTTAGGTTATGGCTACACCTTC
. | TRBJ2-2 | TRBV7-6 | . | CATGENTGELFF | TGTGCCACAGGGGAGAACACCGGGGAGCTGTTTTTT
. | TRBJ2-3 | TRBV4-1 | few | CASSQEDGQRPSTDTQYF | TGCGCCAGCAGCCAAGAAGACGGACAGAGACCAAGCACAGATACGCAGTATTTT
. | TRBJ1-2 | TRBV4-3 | once | CASSQAPSNYGYTF | TGCGCCAGCAGCCAAGCCCCGTCTAACTATGGCTACACCTTC
. | TRBJ2-1 | TRBV6-5 | . | CASLQGYEQFF | TGTGCCAGCCTTCAGGGATATGAGCAGTTCTTC
TRBD1 | TRBJ1-1 | TRBV28 | . | CASSWRQGYTEAFF | TGTGCCAGCAGTTGGCGACAGGGATACACTGAAGCTTTCTTT
TRBD1 | TRBJ1-1 | TRBV2 | . | CASSWTGRNTEAFF | TGTGCCAGCAGTTGGACAGGGCGGAACACTGAAGCTTTCTTT
. | TRBJ1-5 | TRBV11-2 | . | CASSLEGYNQPQHF | TGTGCCAGCAGCTTAGAAGGATACAATCAGCCCCAGCATTTT
. | TRBJ1-1 | TRBV5-1 | . | CASSLMAQNTEAFF | TGCGCCAGCAGCTTGATGGCACAGAACACTGAAGCTTTCTTT
TRBD1 | TRBJ1-4 | TRBV7-2 | . | CASSSGQGANEKLFF | TGTGCCAGCAGCTCTGGACAGGGGGCGAACGAAAAACTGTTTTTT
. | TRBJ1-2 | TRBV27 | . | CASSSLRGGYGYTF | TGTGCCAGCAGTTCCCTGAGGGGGGGCTATGGCTACACCTTC
TRBD2 | TRBJ2-2 | TRBV7-9 | . | CASSPAIGLAGGNTGELFF | TGTGCCAGCAGCCCAGCAATAGGACTAGCGGGGGGCAACACCGGGGAGCTGTTTTTT
. | TRBJ1-2 | TRBV7-9 | . | CASSLEGGGYGYTF | TGTGCCAGCAGCTTAGAAGGCGGGGGTTATGGCTACACCTTC
TRBD1 | TRBJ1-3 | TRBV5-4 | . | CASSLTGSSDTIYF | TGTGCCAGCAGCCTGACAGGGTCTAGCGACACCATATATTTT
TRBD1 | TRBJ1-2 | TRBV7-9 | . | CASSLATTGGSRGYTF | TGTGCCAGCAGCTTAGCCACGACAGGGGGCAGTAGGGGCTACACCTTC
. | TRBJ1-1 | TRBV5-1 | . | CASRTGTQNTEAFF | TGCGCCAGCAGAACCGGGACGCAGAACACTGAAGCTTTCTTT
. | TRBJ2-7 | TRBV29-1 | . | CSAWSQGPGGEQYF | TGCAGCGCTTGGTCCCAAGGACCTGGAGGGGAGCAGTACTTC
. | TRBJ1-5 | TRBV19 | . | CASSTPLGVVKNQPQHF | TGTGCCAGTAGCACCCCCCTGGGGGTGGTAAAGAATCAGCCCCAGCATTTT
. | TRBJ1-1 | TRBV13 | . | CASSLSWEGDTEAFF | TGTGCCAGCAGCTTATCGTGGGAGGGGGACACTGAAGCTTTCTTT
. | TRBJ2-1 | TRBV6-5 | . | CASSRGAEQFF | TGTGCCAGCAGTCGCGGCGCAGAGCAGTTCTTC
TRBD1 | TRBJ1-2 | TRBV2 | . | CASQGQSVFYGYTF | TGTGCCAGCCAGGGACAGTCAGTATTCTATGGCTACACCTTC
. | TRBJ1-5 | TRBV29-1 | . | CSVGEGHQPQHF | TGCAGCGTTGGCGAGGGACATCAGCCCCAGCATTTT
TRBD2 | TRBJ2-7 | TRBV19 | . | CASSRGLADSYEQYF | TGTGCCAGTAGTAGAGGACTAGCGGACTCCTACGAGCAGTACTTC